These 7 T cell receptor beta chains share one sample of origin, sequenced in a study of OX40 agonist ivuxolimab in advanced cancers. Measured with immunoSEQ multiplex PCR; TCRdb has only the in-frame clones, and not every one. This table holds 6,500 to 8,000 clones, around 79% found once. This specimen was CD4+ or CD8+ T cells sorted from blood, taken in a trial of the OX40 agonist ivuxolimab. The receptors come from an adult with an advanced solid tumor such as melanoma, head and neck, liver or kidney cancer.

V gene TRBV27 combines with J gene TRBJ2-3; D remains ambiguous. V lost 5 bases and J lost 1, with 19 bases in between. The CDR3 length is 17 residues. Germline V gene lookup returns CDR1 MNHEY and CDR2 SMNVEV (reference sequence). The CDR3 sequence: CASSTDQNDRGTDTQYF. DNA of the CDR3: TGTGCCAGCAGTACGGACCAAAACGACCGGGGCACAGATACGCAGTATTTT.

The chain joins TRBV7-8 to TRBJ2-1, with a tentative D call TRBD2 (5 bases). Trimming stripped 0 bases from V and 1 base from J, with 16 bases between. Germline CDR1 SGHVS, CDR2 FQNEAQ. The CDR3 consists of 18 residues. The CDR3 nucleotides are TGTGCCAGCAGCTTAGCGCCCCGGACTGGGGAGTCCTACAATGAGCAGTTCTTC. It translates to CASSLAPRTGESYNEQFF.

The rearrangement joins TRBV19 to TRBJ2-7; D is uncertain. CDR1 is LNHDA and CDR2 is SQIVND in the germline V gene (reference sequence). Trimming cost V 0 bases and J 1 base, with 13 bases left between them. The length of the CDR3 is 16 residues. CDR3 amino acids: CASSIDSGFGSYEQYF. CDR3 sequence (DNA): TGTGCCAGTAGTATAGATTCGGGTTTCGGGTCCTACGAGCAGTACTTC.

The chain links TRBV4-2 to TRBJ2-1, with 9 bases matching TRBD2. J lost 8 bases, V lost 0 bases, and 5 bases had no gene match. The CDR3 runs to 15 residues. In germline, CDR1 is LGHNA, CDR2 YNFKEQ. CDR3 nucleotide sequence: TGTGCCAGCAGCCAAGATACTAGACTAGCGGATGAGCAGTTCTTC. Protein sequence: CASSQDTRLADEQFF.

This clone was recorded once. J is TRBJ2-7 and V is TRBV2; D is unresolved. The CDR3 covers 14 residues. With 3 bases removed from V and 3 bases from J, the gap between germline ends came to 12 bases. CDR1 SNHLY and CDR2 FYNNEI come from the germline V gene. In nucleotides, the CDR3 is TGTGCCAGCAGTGAGTCAGGCTCCTACTACGAGCAGTACTTC. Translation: CASSESGSYYEQYF.

CDR3 region: CASSLPRDTDTQYF. The CDR3 bases are TGTGCCAGCAGTTTACCCAGAGACACAGATACGCAGTATTTT. The chain recombines TRBV27 with TRBJ2-3; D remains unclear. Germline CDR1 is MNHEY and CDR2 is SMNVEV (reference sequence). The V end was cut by 2 bases, the J end by 2 bases, with 8 bases between. The CDR3 has 14 residues.

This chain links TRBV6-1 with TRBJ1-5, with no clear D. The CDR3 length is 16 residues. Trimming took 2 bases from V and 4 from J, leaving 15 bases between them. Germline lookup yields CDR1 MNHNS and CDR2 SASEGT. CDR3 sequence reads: CASSEILVGINQPQHF. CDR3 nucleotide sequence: TGTGCCAGCAGTGAAATTTTGGTTGGGATTAATCAGCCCCAGCATTTT.